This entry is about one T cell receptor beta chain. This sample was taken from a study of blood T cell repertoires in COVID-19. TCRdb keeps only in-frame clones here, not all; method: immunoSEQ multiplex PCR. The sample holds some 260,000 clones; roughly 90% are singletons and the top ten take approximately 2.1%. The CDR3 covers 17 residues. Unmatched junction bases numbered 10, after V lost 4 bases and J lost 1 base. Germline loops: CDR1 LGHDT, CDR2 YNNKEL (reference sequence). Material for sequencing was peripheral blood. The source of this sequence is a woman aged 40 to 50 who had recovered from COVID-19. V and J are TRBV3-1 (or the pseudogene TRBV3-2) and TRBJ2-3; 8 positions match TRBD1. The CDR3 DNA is TGTGCCAGCAGCCTTCGGACAGGGAGGAGCGGCACAGATACGCAGTATTTT. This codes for CASSLRTGRSGTDTQYF.